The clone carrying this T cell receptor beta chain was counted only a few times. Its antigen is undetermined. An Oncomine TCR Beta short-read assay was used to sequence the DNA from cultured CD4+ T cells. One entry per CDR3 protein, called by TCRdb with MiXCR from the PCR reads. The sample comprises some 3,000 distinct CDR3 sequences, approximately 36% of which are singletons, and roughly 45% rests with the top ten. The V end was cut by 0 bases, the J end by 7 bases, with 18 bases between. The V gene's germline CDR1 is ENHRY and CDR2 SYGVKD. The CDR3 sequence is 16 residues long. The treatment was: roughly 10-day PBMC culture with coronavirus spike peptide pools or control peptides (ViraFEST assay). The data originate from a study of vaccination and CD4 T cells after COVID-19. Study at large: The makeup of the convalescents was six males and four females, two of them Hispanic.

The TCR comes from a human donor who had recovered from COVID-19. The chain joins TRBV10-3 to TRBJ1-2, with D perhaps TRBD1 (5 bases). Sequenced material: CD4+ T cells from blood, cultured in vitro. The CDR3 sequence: CAISESTQGGVGGYTF. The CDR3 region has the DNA TGTGCCATCAGTGAGTCGACTCAGGGAGGGGTAGGTGGCTACACCTTC.